This TCR beta chain was obtained from a study of blood T cell repertoires in COVID-19. Germline lookup yields CDR1 KGHSH and CDR2 LQKENI. This CDR3 contains 14 residues. V was cut by 2 bases and J by 0 bases, with 8 bases left in between. Assay: immunoSEQ multiplex PCR; the TCRdb copy retains only in-frame clones and omits some. The sample lists 300,000 or so clones; around 83% were seen once. The chain is built from TRBV18 and TRBJ2-7; D is possibly TRBD1 (5 bases). The origin of this receptor is a woman in her fifties or sixties with acute or convalescent COVID-19. The specimen was peripheral blood. The CDR3 sequence is CASSPAGHSYEQYF. CDR3 in DNA: TGTGCCAGCTCACCAGCAGGGCACTCCTACGAGCAGTACTTC.